This TCR beta chain derives from a study of response to subunit inactivated influenza vaccine. TCRdb reprocessed the RT-PCR reads with MiXCR, giving one entry per CDR3 protein. The data show about half a million distinct CDR3 sequences, 11% seen once. The table lists this clonotype with many counts. In germline, CDR1 is SGHTA, CDR2 FQGTGA. The V end was cut by 6 bases, the J end by 1 base, with 9 bases between. The CDR3 has 14 residues. The sequence came from a man between 50 and 59 years old who received an inactivated influenza vaccine. Sequences were derived from PBMCs from blood, sampled more than 35 days after vaccination. The V call is TRBV7-3, the J call TRBJ2-2; D gene unclear. CDR3 residues: CASSLGRNTGELFF. CDR3 nucleotide sequence: TGTGCCAGCAGTTTAGGCCGGAACACCGGGGAGCTGTTTTTT.